This entry is about one T cell receptor beta chain. This sample is part of a study of blood T cell repertoires in COVID-19. The protocol was immunoSEQ multiplex PCR, while the TCRdb copy is restricted to in-frame clones and leaves out a portion. This table has about 140,000 clones, about four fifths appearing once. The CDR3 has 13 amino acids. The germline V gene has CDR1 LNHDA and CDR2 SQIVND (reference sequence). V was pared by 8 bases and J by 4 bases, with 14 bases between. This sequence was found in a human donor in a cohort sampled during active COVID-19. The V gene is TRBV19, the J gene TRBJ1-2, with a tentative D call TRBD1 (5 bases). The sequenced sample consisted of peripheral blood. The CDR3 sequence is CASLTGLGYGYTF. The CDR3 nucleotides are TGTGCCAGTCTTACAGGCTTAGGCTATGGCTACACCTTC.